These 23 T cell receptor beta chains were sequenced from one sample in a study of radiotherapy plus CTLA-4 blockade in lung cancer. Libraries were prepared by immunoSEQ multiplex PCR; TCRdb keeps only in-frame clonotypes and omits some of them. The sample yields some 70,000 clones, around 86% seen once. The sample here was peripheral blood, taken from a patient treated with radiotherapy plus ipilimumab. These receptors originate from a human donor with non-small cell lung cancer who had a partial response to radiotherapy plus ipilimumab.

This clone was detected only a few times. The J gene is TRBJ2-1, the V gene TRBV19; a possible D gene is TRBD2 (7 bases). CDR1 is LNHDA, CDR2 SQIVND, per germline (reference sequence). V dropped 7 bases and J dropped 5 bases, with 18 bases sitting between them. The CDR3 length is 15 residues. The CDR3 here is CASTQTGGGDNEQFF. CDR3 in DNA: TGTGCCAGTACCCAGACTGGAGGGGGGGACAATGAGCAGTTCTTC.

This chain connects TRBV5-1 to TRBJ2-1; a possible D gene is TRBD1 (6 bases). CDR1 is SGHRS, CDR2 YFSETQ, per germline. V shed 5 bases and J shed 4 bases, with 13 bases lying between them. This CDR3 is 14 amino acids long. The CDR3 DNA follows: TGCGCCAGCAGTCATATGGACAGATACAATGAGCAGTTCTTC. Translating gives CASSHMDRYNEQFF.

The V and J genes are TRBV30 and TRBJ1-2; TRBD1 matches at 7 bases. CDR1 is GTSNPN, CDR2 SVGIG, per germline (reference sequence). With 1 base clipped from V and 8 bases from J, the junction kept 4 bases outside the gene matches. This CDR3 region has 12 residues. The CDR3 reads CAWSGGGKGYTF. The CDR3, as DNA: TGTGCCTGGAGTGGAGGGGGCAAGGGCTACACCTTC.

The genes are TRBV9 and TRBJ2-3; 9 bases are shared with TRBD2. CDR3 length equals 15 residues. V lost 2 bases, J lost 2 bases, and 3 bases stayed unmatched. Germline values: CDR1 SGDLS, CDR2 YYNGEE. The CDR3: CASSVSGGFTDTQYF. CDR3 DNA sequence: TGTGCCAGCAGCGTTAGCGGGGGTTTCACAGATACGCAGTATTTT.

The chain is built from TRBV6-5 and TRBJ2-5, with D tentatively TRBD2 (6 bases). With 0 bases removed from V and 4 bases from J, the gap between germline ends came to 12 bases. Germline CDR1 reads MNHEY; CDR2 reads SVGAGI. CDR3 length: 15 residues. CDR3 sequence (DNA): TGTGCCAGCAGTTACTCGGCTAGCGTGGGAGAGACCCAGTACTTC. Protein sequence: CASSYSASVGETQYF.

The chain has TRBV30 and TRBJ1-5, with D maybe TRBD1 (5 bases). This CDR3 is built from 12 residues. The germline V gene has CDR1 GTSNPN and CDR2 SVGIG (reference sequence). Trimming left V 7 bases short and J 4 bases short, with 11 bases between. In nucleotides, the CDR3 is TGTGCCTATGGGGGGTGGAATCAGCCCCAGCATTTT. This translates into CAYGGWNQPQHF.

The chain links TRBV4-1 to TRBJ2-1; TRBD2 agrees at 12 bases. The germline CDR1 and CDR2 sequences are MGHRA and YSYEKL. The CDR3 loop spans 15 amino acids. V was clipped by 0 bases and J by 7 bases; unmatched bases: 1. The CDR3 DNA follows: TGCGCCAGCAGCCAAGATACTAGCGGGAGGAATGAGCAGTTCTTC. It yields the protein CASSQDTSGRNEQFF.

This clone came up a few times. The chain uses TRBV5-6 and TRBJ2-2; D not certain. This CDR3 is built from 14 residues. Germline-derived CDR1 and CDR2 are SGHDT and YYEEEE. V lost 4 bases and J lost 8, with 15 bases in between. The chain's CDR3 is CASSPLRLAGELFF. Here the CDR3 DNA reads TGTGCCAGCAGCCCTTTGCGCCTTGCGGGGGAGCTGTTTTTT.

This rearrangement joins TRBV5-1 to TRBJ2-5; 9 bases fit TRBD1. The CDR3 is 14 residues long. V was clipped by 5 bases and J by 5 bases; unmatched bases: 7. Germline V gene data show CDR1 as SGHRS and CDR2 as YFSETQ. CDR3 loop: CASSSGQGRETQYF. The CDR3 DNA follows: TGCGCCAGCAGTTCCGGACAGGGGAGGGAGACCCAGTACTTC.

There are a few counts of this clone. The CDR3 sequence: CASSQDLVTDNEKLFF. The CDR3 DNA follows: TGTGCCAGCAGCCAAGACCTTGTCACAGATAATGAAAAACTGTTTTTT. The chain uses TRBV4-2 and TRBJ1-4; no clear D. Trimming removed 0 bases from V and 4 bases from J, with 12 bases in between. The germline CDR1 and CDR2 sequences are LGHNA and YNFKEQ. The CDR3 has 16 amino acids.

The rearrangement joins TRBV25-1 to TRBJ2-3, with D possibly matching TRBD1 (5 bases). Trimming stripped 1 base from V and 0 bases from J, with 11 bases between. The CDR3 loop spans 16 amino acids. Germline CDR1 and CDR2: MGHDK and SYGVNS. The CDR3 DNA reads TGTGCCAGCAGTGAATTAGGGGCAGCGAGCACAGATACGCAGTATTTT. Protein: CASSELGAASTDTQYF.

The rearrangement uses TRBV28 and TRBJ1-5, with D hard to call. The germline CDR1 and CDR2 sequences are MDHEN and SYDVKM. This CDR3 comprises 14 residues. The V gene lost 2 bases and the J gene lost 2 bases, with 7 bases spanning the gap. In nucleotides, the CDR3 is TGTGCCAGCAGTTTAAGGCAGGGCAATCAGCCCCAGCATTTT. Translating gives CASSLRQGNQPQHF.

This clone was seen once. The chain combines TRBV11-2 with TRBJ2-7; TRBD1 matches at 11 bases. The CDR3 loop spans 14 amino acids. V trimming: 5 bases; J trimming: 9 bases; junction bases outside the gene matches: 9. Germline loops: CDR1 SGHAT, CDR2 FQNNGV. CDR3 DNA: TGTGCCAGCAGCAACGGGACAGGGGGACGTAGGCAGTACTTC. It is translated as CASSNGTGGRRQYF.

This clone was found a few times. The rearrangement links TRBV7-9 to TRBJ2-1; tentatively, D is TRBD1 (6 bases). This CDR3 is 15 amino acids long. Per the germline V gene, CDR1 is SEHNR and CDR2 is FQNEAQ (reference sequence). The V and J ends lost 6 bases and 2 bases respectively, with 14 bases between them. CDR3 DNA: TGTGCCAGCAGTTTACAGTCAGGGGCCTACAATGAGCAGTTCTTC. Its translation is CASSLQSGAYNEQFF. Full variable domain (missing parts from reference TRBV7-9 and TRBJ2-1): DTGVSQNPRHKITKRGQNVTFRCDPISEHNRLYWYRQTLGQGPEFLTYFQNEAQLEKSRLLSDRFSAERPKGSFSTLEIQRTEQGDSAMYLCASSLQSGAYNEQFFGPGTRLTVL.

V gene TRBV7-2 combines with J gene TRBJ1-2, with a possible D match to TRBD1 (5 bases). Trimming removed 2 bases at V and 4 bases at J, with 14 bases between. The CDR3 spans 15 residues. Germline V gene lookup returns CDR1 SGHTA and CDR2 FQGNSA. CDR3 bases: TGTGCCAGCAGCTTAACGTTAGGAGGGGCCTATGGCTACACCTTC. Protein sequence: CASSLTLGGAYGYTF. The full variable domain, its missing parts supplied by reference TRBV7-2 and TRBJ1-2, is GAGVSQSPSNKVTEKGKDVELRCDPISGHTALYWYRQSLGQGLEFLIYFQGNSAPDKSGLPSDRFSAERTGGSVSTLTIQRTQQEDSAVYLCASSLTLGGAYGYTFGSGTRLTVV.

The chain uses TRBV2 and TRBJ2-5; the D gene is possibly TRBD2 (6 bases). The V end lost 7 bases, the J end lost 5 bases, and 20 bases lay between the germline ends. Looked up from germline, CDR1 is SNHLY and CDR2 is FYNNEI. The CDR3 has 15 residues. DNA of the CDR3: TGTGCCAGCACTCCCGGGGGACTCCACAGGGAGACCCAGTACTTC. The encoded protein is CASTPGGLHRETQYF.

This clone has a handful of counts. The V and J genes are TRBV6-5 and TRBJ2-7; 9 bases match TRBD1. Germline V gene data show CDR1 as MNHEY and CDR2 as SVGAGI. The J segment lost 4 bases and the V segment lost 5 bases, leaving 6 bases of the junction unmatched. The CDR3 runs 14 residues. The CDR3 loop is CASSPPTGGYEQYF. CDR3 sequence (DNA): TGTGCCAGCAGTCCACCGACAGGGGGGTACGAGCAGTACTTC.

The chain employs TRBV30 and TRBJ2-5; 10 bases are shared with TRBD2. V lost 0 bases to trimming and J lost 4 bases; unmatched junction nucleotides: 5. Germline loops: CDR1 GTSNPN, CDR2 SVGIG (reference sequence). This CDR3 has 15 residues. This CDR3 reads CAWSVLLAGVETQYF. The CDR3 DNA follows: TGTGCCTGGAGTGTACTGCTAGCGGGAGTAGAGACCCAGTACTTC.

This clone turned up a few times. V is TRBV30 and J is TRBJ2-7; possible D gene TRBD2, 6 bases. The CDR3 is 13 residues long. Between the trimmed V and J ends, which lost 0 bases and 9 bases, there was a span of 15 bases. CDR1 and CDR2 from the germline V gene are GTSNPN and SVGIG (reference sequence). In DNA, the CDR3 is TGTGCCTGGAGTGTCTCTGGGGGGAAGGGGCAGTACTTC. This gives the protein CAWSVSGGKGQYF.

The rearrangement uses TRBV18 and TRBJ2-1, with D maybe TRBD1 (5 bases). Deletions cut 1 base from V and 6 bases from J, with 16 bases between. The V gene's germline CDR1 is KGHSH and CDR2 LQKENI. CDR3 length equals 16 residues. CDR3 loop: CASSPLAGSIGNEQFF. CDR3 nucleotides: TGTGCCAGCTCACCACTAGCAGGGTCGATTGGCAATGAGCAGTTCTTC.

The J gene is TRBJ2-7, the V gene TRBV7-2; possibly TRBD2 for D (6 bases). The V and J ends lost 5 bases and 7 bases respectively, with 21 bases between them. This CDR3 comprises 15 residues. Per the germline V gene, CDR1 is SGHTA and CDR2 is FQGNSA. The CDR3 reads CASSTGLSIPGEQYF. The CDR3, as DNA: TGTGCCAGCAGCACGGGACTCTCGATCCCGGGAGAGCAGTACTTC.

The J gene is TRBJ2-1, the V gene TRBV5-6; D not resolved. Deletions cut 4 bases from V and 10 bases from J, with 12 bases between. Germline V lookup: CDR1 SGHDT, CDR2 YYEEEE. CDR3 length: 12 amino acids. The CDR3 loop reads CASSRSGREQFF. The CDR3 nucleotides are TGTGCCAGCAGCCGGTCGGGTAGGGAGCAGTTCTTC.

This clone was counted a single time. The rearrangement links TRBV6-6 to TRBJ2-7; 8 bases line up with TRBD1. CDR1 and CDR2 from the germline V gene are MNHNY and SVGAGI (reference sequence). The length of the CDR3 is 14 residues. After removal of 2 bases from V and 5 bases from J, the junction contained 5 bases not matched to a gene. Here the CDR3 reads CASSYGTGPHEQYF. The CDR3 DNA is TGTGCCAGCAGTTACGGGACAGGTCCCCACGAGCAGTACTTC.